This T cell receptor beta chain emerged from a study of radiation and T cells in renal cell carcinoma. Study-wide points: From baseline, blood top tumor clonotypes peaked at 2 weeks post-radiation.

Details on this clone: Its antigen remains unknown.

Germline CDR1 is SEHNR and CDR2 is FQNEAQ (reference sequence). The V end was cut by 3 bases, the J end by 0 bases, with 5 bases between. This CDR3 comprises 14 residues. The assay was immunoSEQ multiplex PCR, and TCRdb's table has in-frame clones only and misses some. This repertoire shows some 100,000 clones, 82% found once; its top ten account for 5% to 7.5%. The time point was: baseline pretreatment blood. This sample's treatment: 15 Gy SBRT to primary tumor, nephrectomy 4 weeks later. Clear cell pathology was present in this patient's renal cell carcinoma. The receptor comes from a man aged 55 to 70 with renal cell carcinoma. This specimen was blood, taken from a patient whose treatment included radiotherapy and nephrectomy. The genes are TRBV7-9 and TRBJ2-2, with D unclear. The CDR3, as DNA: TGTGCCAGCAGCTTGGGGACGAACACCGGGGAGCTGTTTTTT. This gives the protein CASSLGTNTGELFF. Combining the CDR3 with reference TRBV7-9 and TRBJ2-2 gives the whole variable domain DTGVSQNPRHKITKRGQNVTFRCDPISEHNRLYWYRQTLGQGPEFLTYFQNEAQLEKSRLLSDRFSAERPKGSFSTLEIQRTEQGDSAMYLCASSLGTNTGELFFGEGSRLTVL.